A selection of T cell receptor beta chains follows, all from one sample in a study of shared clonotypes between healthy human individuals. Sequencing used immunoSEQ multiplex PCR; TCRdb keeps in-frame clones, though not all of them. The sample shows roughly 2 million clones, 95% of them seen only once. The sample taken for sequencing was naive CD4+ T cells sorted from blood. All receptors derive from a man aged 18 to 29 in good health. The CDR3 runs from the conserved cysteine through the conserved F or W. A D gene is named only where the DNA matches it firmly. Size values are once, few and many counts, or a class for expanded clones, and some rows have none.

clone_size: -
j_call: TRBJ2-4
v_call: TRBV11-2
d_call: TRBD1
cdr3_nt: TGTGCCAGCAGCCGACAGGCCGGGGACAGCAAGATAAAGAAAAACATTCAGTACTTC
cdr3_aa: CASSRQAGDSKIKKNIQYF

clone_size: -
j_call: TRBJ2-7
v_call: TRBV5-1
d_call: -
cdr3_nt: TGCGCCAGCAGCTTGGCCTTTGGTGGTGACGAGCAGTACTTC
cdr3_aa: CASSLAFGGDEQYF

clone_size: -
j_call: TRBJ2-1
v_call: TRBV5-4
d_call: -
cdr3_nt: TGTGCCAGCAGCTTGGTGGACTCCACGTGGCAGTTCTTC
cdr3_aa: CASSLVDSTWQFF

clone_size: -
j_call: TRBJ1-1
v_call: TRBV6-1
d_call: -
cdr3_nt: TGTGCCAGCAGTGCACCTCCCGGGGCCTCTCCTAACACTGAAGCTTTCTTT
cdr3_aa: CASSAPPGASPNTEAFF

clone_size: -
j_call: TRBJ1-2
v_call: TRBV9
d_call: TRBD1
cdr3_nt: TGTGCCAGCAGCGTTCCCGGACAGGGAGCGTCTGGCTACACCTTC
cdr3_aa: CASSVPGQGASGYTF

clone_size: -
j_call: TRBJ1-6
v_call: TRBV28
d_call: -
cdr3_nt: TGTGCCAGCAGCGATTCCTCGAGTTCCTATAATTCACCCCTCCACTTT
cdr3_aa: CASSDSSSSYNSPLHF

clone_size: once
j_call: TRBJ2-7
v_call: TRBV5-4
d_call: TRBD1
cdr3_nt: TGTGCCAGCAGCTTGGTGGGACAGGGGACCGAGCAGTACTTC
cdr3_aa: CASSLVGQGTEQYF

clone_size: -
j_call: TRBJ2-2
v_call: TRBV5-4
d_call: TRBD1
cdr3_nt: TGTGCCAGCAGCCTCAACAGGGGCCTGAACACCGGGGAGCTGTTTTTT
cdr3_aa: CASSLNRGLNTGELFF

clone_size: -
j_call: TRBJ1-2
v_call: TRBV9
d_call: -
cdr3_nt: TGTGCCAGCAGCGGCCCCCCGGGTGTAACCTATGGCTACACCTTC
cdr3_aa: CASSGPPGVTYGYTF

clone_size: -
j_call: TRBJ1-1
v_call: TRBV6-1
d_call: -
cdr3_nt: TGTGCCAGCAGTGAAGAGGGCACCAGCACTGAAGCTTTCTTT
cdr3_aa: CASSEEGTSTEAFF

clone_size: -
j_call: TRBJ1-6
v_call: TRBV7-7
d_call: TRBD1
cdr3_nt: TGTGCTAGCAGCTTAGGGACAGACTCACCCCTCCACTTT
cdr3_aa: CASSLGTDSPLHF

clone_size: -
j_call: TRBJ2-1
v_call: TRBV2
d_call: -
cdr3_nt: TGTGCCAGCAGCCGCCGGGATCCCACCTACAATGAGCAGTTCTTC
cdr3_aa: CASSRRDPTYNEQFF

clone_size: -
j_call: TRBJ2-7
v_call: TRBV11-3
d_call: -
cdr3_nt: TGTGCCAGCAGCTCTTACAGGGAGGCCTACGAGCAGTACTTC
cdr3_aa: CASSSYREAYEQYF

clone_size: once
j_call: TRBJ2-4
v_call: TRBV28
d_call: TRBD1
cdr3_nt: TGTGCCAGCGGCAGGGGGCATAAAAACATTCAGTACTTC
cdr3_aa: CASGRGHKNIQYF

clone_size: -
j_call: TRBJ2-7
v_call: TRBV6-5
d_call: -
cdr3_nt: TGTGCCAGCAGTTACTCGGAAAGGAGCTCCTACGAGCAGTACTTC
cdr3_aa: CASSYSERSSYEQYF

clone_size: -
j_call: TRBJ2-5
v_call: TRBV9
d_call: -
cdr3_nt: TGTGCCAGCAGCGTAGGGGCTAGCAGTCCGGAGACCCAGTACTTC
cdr3_aa: CASSVGASSPETQYF

clone_size: -
j_call: TRBJ1-1
v_call: TRBV19
d_call: -
cdr3_nt: TGTGCCAGTAGTACCCCGACGGTGAACACTGAAGCTTTCTTT
cdr3_aa: CASSTPTVNTEAFF

clone_size: -
j_call: TRBJ1-6
v_call: TRBV30
d_call: -
cdr3_nt: TGTGCCTGGAAACGGGTCAGCTCCTATAATTCACCCCTCCACTTT
cdr3_aa: CAWKRVSSYNSPLHF

clone_size: once
j_call: TRBJ2-1
v_call: TRBV16
d_call: -
cdr3_nt: TGTGCCAGCAGCCAATTAGGGGCTCCCAATGAGCAGTTCTTC
cdr3_aa: CASSQLGAPNEQFF

clone_size: -
j_call: TRBJ2-7
v_call: TRBV5-1
d_call: TRBD1
cdr3_nt: TGCGCCAGCAGCCCTACCACAGGGGGAACGGGCTACGAGCAGTACTTC
cdr3_aa: CASSPTTGGTGYEQYF

clone_size: -
j_call: TRBJ2-5
v_call: TRBV11-3
d_call: TRBD1
cdr3_nt: TGTGCCAGCTCCAAACAGGGGGCAAAGACCCAGTACTTC
cdr3_aa: CASSKQGAKTQYF

clone_size: -
j_call: TRBJ2-3
v_call: TRBV7-2
d_call: -
cdr3_nt: TGTGCCAGCAGCTTAGGACTAAAAGGCACAGATACGCAGTATTTT
cdr3_aa: CASSLGLKGTDTQYF

clone_size: -
j_call: TRBJ2-7
v_call: TRBV28
d_call: -
cdr3_nt: TGTGCCAGCAGAGGACCGGGACCTTCCTACGAGCAGTACTTC
cdr3_aa: CASRGPGPSYEQYF

clone_size: -
j_call: TRBJ2-1
v_call: TRBV18
d_call: TRBD1
cdr3_nt: TGTGCCAGCTCATTCGTAGCCGGGACAGGGTTTCATGAGCAGTTCTTC
cdr3_aa: CASSFVAGTGFHEQFF

clone_size: -
j_call: TRBJ1-1
v_call: TRBV7-9
d_call: -
cdr3_nt: TGTGCCAGCAGCCGCGGCATTTTGCAGGCTGAAGCTTTCTTT
cdr3_aa: CASSRGILQAEAFF

clone_size: -
j_call: TRBJ2-2
v_call: TRBV6-5
d_call: TRBD1
cdr3_nt: TGTGCCAGCAGTTACTCGGGACAGGGGTTCGAGGAGCTGTTTTTT
cdr3_aa: CASSYSGQGFEELFF

clone_size: -
j_call: TRBJ2-5
v_call: TRBV5-1
d_call: TRBD2
cdr3_nt: TGCGCCAGCAGCTTAGGACTAGGGGAGACCCAGTACTTC
cdr3_aa: CASSLGLGETQYF

clone_size: -
j_call: TRBJ1-6
v_call: TRBV11-2
d_call: TRBD1
cdr3_nt: TGTGCCAGCAGCTTAGACCGCCCGGGACAGGGTTCACCCCTCCACTTT
cdr3_aa: CASSLDRPGQGSPLHF

clone_size: -
j_call: TRBJ2-5
v_call: TRBV18
d_call: TRBD1
cdr3_nt: TGTGCCAGCTCACCACCAACCGGGACAGGGGCGAGTATCCAGTACTTC
cdr3_aa: CASSPPTGTGASIQYF

clone_size: -
j_call: TRBJ2-7
v_call: TRBV18
d_call: TRBD1
cdr3_nt: TGTGCCAGCTCACCACCTGGACAGGGAAAGCAGTACTTC
cdr3_aa: CASSPPGQGKQYF

clone_size: -
j_call: TRBJ1-4
v_call: TRBV19
d_call: -
cdr3_nt: TGTGCCAGCCGCCTTGAAACTGCCGGGGAAAAACTGTTTTTT
cdr3_aa: CASRLETAGEKLFF

clone_size: -
j_call: TRBJ2-5
v_call: TRBV27
d_call: -
cdr3_nt: TGTGCCAGCAGTTTAGGACAGCAAGAGACCCAGTACTTC
cdr3_aa: CASSLGQQETQYF

clone_size: -
j_call: TRBJ1-1
v_call: TRBV30
d_call: -
cdr3_nt: TGTGCCTGGAGCAGAATGAACACTGAAGCTTTCTTT
cdr3_aa: CAWSRMNTEAFF

clone_size: -
j_call: TRBJ1-1
v_call: TRBV7-9
d_call: -
cdr3_nt: TGTGCCAGCACGGAGGGAGGACCCACTGAAGCTTTCTTT
cdr3_aa: CASTEGGPTEAFF

clone_size: -
j_call: TRBJ2-3
v_call: TRBV4-3
d_call: TRBD2
cdr3_nt: TGCGCCAGCAGCAGAGGGGTAGCGGGAGGGACAGATACGCAGTATTTT
cdr3_aa: CASSRGVAGGTDTQYF

clone_size: -
j_call: TRBJ2-5
v_call: TRBV6-5
d_call: -
cdr3_nt: TGTGCCAGCGGACGGGGTTTGGAAGGCCAGTACTTC
cdr3_aa: CASGRGLEGQYF

clone_size: -
j_call: TRBJ1-3
v_call: TRBV4-3
d_call: TRBD1
cdr3_nt: TGCGCCAGCAGCCAAGAAAGGACAGGGACTGGAAACACCATATATTTT
cdr3_aa: CASSQERTGTGNTIYF

clone_size: -
j_call: TRBJ1-2
v_call: TRBV9
d_call: -
cdr3_nt: TGTGCCAGCAGCCCTACCGGCGGAACGGGGTTCGGCTACACCTTC
cdr3_aa: CASSPTGGTGFGYTF

clone_size: once
j_call: TRBJ1-1
v_call: TRBV28
d_call: -
cdr3_nt: TGTGCCAGCATAAAGGGGGTTGGCACTGAAGCTTTCTTT
cdr3_aa: CASIKGVGTEAFF

clone_size: -
j_call: TRBJ1-5
v_call: TRBV25-1
d_call: -
cdr3_nt: TGTGCCAGCAGTGGTAAAGGGAATCAGCCCCAGCATTTT
cdr3_aa: CASSGKGNQPQHF

clone_size: -
j_call: TRBJ2-5
v_call: TRBV30
d_call: TRBD1
cdr3_nt: TGTGCCTGGAGTCACGGGACAGCAAGCCAAGAGACCCAGTACTTC
cdr3_aa: CAWSHGTASQETQYF

clone_size: once
j_call: TRBJ2-3
v_call: TRBV6-5
d_call: -
cdr3_nt: TGTGCCAGCAGTTACTCCGGGGCTCGCACAGATACGCAGTATTTT
cdr3_aa: CASSYSGARTDTQYF

clone_size: -
j_call: TRBJ2-5
v_call: TRBV6-6
d_call: TRBD2
cdr3_nt: TGTGCCAGCAGTTCTCGGACTAGCGGGGGTGAGACCCAGTACTTC
cdr3_aa: CASSSRTSGGETQYF

clone_size: -
j_call: TRBJ2-1
v_call: TRBV2
d_call: TRBD2
cdr3_nt: TGTGCCAGCAGTGACAGCGGGAGCTCCTACAATGAGCAGTTCTTC
cdr3_aa: CASSDSGSSYNEQFF

clone_size: -
j_call: TRBJ2-5
v_call: TRBV7-7
d_call: TRBD2
cdr3_nt: TGTGCTAGCAGCTTAGCGGGAGTAGGGGAGACCCAGTACTTC
cdr3_aa: CASSLAGVGETQYF

clone_size: -
j_call: TRBJ2-5
v_call: TRBV7-8
d_call: -
cdr3_nt: TGTGCCAGCAGCTTGTCCGGGACCCAGTACTTC
cdr3_aa: CASSLSGTQYF

clone_size: -
j_call: TRBJ2-2
v_call: TRBV10-3
d_call: -
cdr3_nt: TGTGCCATCACAAGGGGGGCGGACACCGGGGAGCTGTTTTTT
cdr3_aa: CAITRGADTGELFF

clone_size: -
j_call: TRBJ1-2
v_call: TRBV30
d_call: -
cdr3_nt: TGTGCCTGGACCGGTGGGCAGCTATTTTATGGCTACACCTTC
cdr3_aa: CAWTGGQLFYGYTF

clone_size: -
j_call: TRBJ2-7
v_call: TRBV25-1
d_call: -
cdr3_nt: TGTGCCAGCAGCGCGGGACAGAAGTTCAACGAGCAGTACTTC
cdr3_aa: CASSAGQKFNEQYF

clone_size: -
j_call: TRBJ1-5
v_call: TRBV10-3
d_call: -
cdr3_nt: TGTGCCACCGCCCAGGGCGAACCAAATCAGCCCCAGCATTTT
cdr3_aa: CATAQGEPNQPQHF

clone_size: -
j_call: TRBJ1-6
v_call: TRBV30
d_call: TRBD1
cdr3_nt: TGTGCCGGGGACAGGGAAGATTCACCCCTCCACTTT
cdr3_aa: CAGDREDSPLHF

clone_size: -
j_call: TRBJ1-5
v_call: TRBV6-1
d_call: -
cdr3_nt: TGTGCCAGCAGATCAGGGGATAATCAGCCCCAGCATTTT
cdr3_aa: CASRSGDNQPQHF

clone_size: -
j_call: TRBJ2-3
v_call: TRBV5-1
d_call: -
cdr3_nt: TGCGCCAGCAGCTTGCTACTTGGTACAGATACGCAGTATTTT
cdr3_aa: CASSLLLGTDTQYF

clone_size: -
j_call: TRBJ2-3
v_call: TRBV7-7
d_call: -
cdr3_nt: TGTGCTAGCAGCTTAGGGCGGGGTGCAGATACGCAGTATTTT
cdr3_aa: CASSLGRGADTQYF

clone_size: few
j_call: TRBJ1-2
v_call: TRBV5-1
d_call: -
cdr3_nt: TGCGCCAGCAGCTTGGAACTTAACTATGGCTACACCTTC
cdr3_aa: CASSLELNYGYTF

clone_size: -
j_call: TRBJ2-1
v_call: TRBV20-1
d_call: -
cdr3_nt: TGCAGTGCTAGAGATCAAGGGGTGCAGTTCTTC
cdr3_aa: CSARDQGVQFF

clone_size: -
j_call: TRBJ2-7
v_call: TRBV4-1
d_call: TRBD1
cdr3_nt: TGCGCCAGCAGCCAAGTCGCGGGACAGGGTTACGAGCAGTACTTC
cdr3_aa: CASSQVAGQGYEQYF

clone_size: -
j_call: TRBJ1-5
v_call: TRBV28
d_call: -
cdr3_nt: TGTGCCAGCAGTCCTCCGAAGAAAGGGGGGCACAATCAGCCCCAGCATTTT
cdr3_aa: CASSPPKKGGHNQPQHF

clone_size: -
j_call: TRBJ2-7
v_call: TRBV27
d_call: -
cdr3_nt: TGTGCCAGCAGTCCCCAGACGCGTTTGGAGCAGTACTTC
cdr3_aa: CASSPQTRLEQYF

clone_size: -
j_call: TRBJ2-7
v_call: TRBV18
d_call: -
cdr3_nt: TGTGCCAGCTCACCCGTATTGTCCTCCTACGAGCAGTACTTC
cdr3_aa: CASSPVLSSYEQYF